This TCR beta chain was sequenced during a study of blood T cell repertoires in COVID-19. Background on the study: Acute and convalescent COVID-19 specimens originated in the United States, Italy and Spain. PBMCs, B-cell-depleted T cells, or T cells provided the cDNA or gDNA that made up the material.

Per the study methods: Counts of nucleated cells, estimated from reference gene primer amplification, were obtained. Method: immunoSEQ multiplex PCR; TCRdb's copy keeps in-frame clones and lacks some. The V and J calls and clone size were taken over from that table, and D and trimming were inferred from the DNA. Of roughly 130,000 clones in the sample, more than 70% were seen once. Per the germline V gene, CDR1 is MNHEY and CDR2 is SMNVEV (reference sequence). This CDR3 spans 16 amino acids. V was pared by 5 bases and J by 1 base, with 14 bases between. Sequences were obtained from peripheral blood. The chain employs TRBV27 and TRBJ2-2; a weak D match, TRBD1 (6 bases). The receptor comes from an older woman with acute or convalescent COVID-19. The CDR3 region is CASSQVGTLNTGELFF. The CDR3 bases are TGTGCCAGCAGTCAGGTGGGGACACTGAACACCGGGGAGCTGTTTTTT.